This T cell receptor (beta chain) was identified in a study of blood T cell repertoires in COVID-19. Study as a whole: Sample material is recorded as cDNA or gDNA derived from T cells, B-cell-depleted T cells, or PBMCs.

Per germline, CDR1 MDHEN and CDR2 SYDVKM. The CDR3 has 13 residues. V gave up 1 base and J gave up 7 bases; unmatched junction bases: 3. Using immunoSEQ multiplex PCR, the repertoire was profiled, and TCRdb retains in-frame clones only, with some absent. The sample gives more than 60,000 clones, roughly nine tenths of which show up once; about 16% is in the top ten. This clonotype originated in a woman of 80 years or more with active or convalescent COVID-19. The V gene is TRBV28, the J gene TRBJ1-1; 7 bases are a match to TRBD1. The sequenced sample consisted of peripheral blood. CDR3 loop: CASSLYRGVEAFF. As DNA, the CDR3 is TGTGCCAGCAGTTTATACAGGGGAGTTGAAGCTTTCTTT. Together with reference TRBV28 and TRBJ1-1, the CDR3 gives the full variable domain: DVKVTQSSRYLVKRTGEKVFLECVQDMDHENMFWYRQDPGLGLRLIYFSYDVKMKEKGDIPEGYSVSREKKERFSLILESASTNQTSMYLCASSLYRGVEAFFGQGTRLTVV.